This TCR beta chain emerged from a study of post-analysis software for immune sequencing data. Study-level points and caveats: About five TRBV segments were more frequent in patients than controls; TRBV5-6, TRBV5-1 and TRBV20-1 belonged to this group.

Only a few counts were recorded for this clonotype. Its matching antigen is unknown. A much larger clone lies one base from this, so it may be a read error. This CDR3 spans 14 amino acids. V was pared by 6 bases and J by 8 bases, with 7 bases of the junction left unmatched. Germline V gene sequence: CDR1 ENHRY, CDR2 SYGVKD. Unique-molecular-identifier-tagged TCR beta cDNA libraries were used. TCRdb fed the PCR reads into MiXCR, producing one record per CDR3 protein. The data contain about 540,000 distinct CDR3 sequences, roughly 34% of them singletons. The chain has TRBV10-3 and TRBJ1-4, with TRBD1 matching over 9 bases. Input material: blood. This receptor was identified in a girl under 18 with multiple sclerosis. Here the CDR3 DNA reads TGTGCCATCAGGTCTGGACAGGGGATGGAAAAACTGTTTTTT. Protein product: CAIRSGQGMEKLFF.